This T cell receptor beta chain was recorded in a study of vaccination and CD4 T cells after COVID-19. Looked up from germline, CDR1 is SGHTA and CDR2 is FQGNSA. The CDR3 runs 15 residues. V trimming: 3 bases; J trimming: 5 bases; junction bases outside the gene matches: 7. The Oncomine TCR Beta short-read assay was applied to DNA of cultured CD4+ T cells. Someone extracted genomic DNA from cultured CD4+ T cells. TCRdb processed the PCR reads anew with MiXCR; each CDR3 protein has one entry. Of 12,000 or so distinct CDR3 sequences detected, under 45% appear once; the ten largest clones hold approximately 15%. Details on this clonotype: Its specificity is unknown.

Documented treatment: roughly ten-day PBMC culture with coronavirus spike peptide pools or control peptides (ViraFEST assay). According to the study, CD4+ T cells from the unexposed donor were gathered ahead of the COVID-19 pandemic (2011-2018). Specimen: CD4+ T cells from blood, cultured in vitro. This rearrangement joins TRBV7-2 to TRBJ2-1, with TRBD1 matching over 7 bases. The receptor comes from a human donor in good health. The CDR3 DNA follows: TGTGCCAGCAGCTTGTACCCCGGGACAGACAATGAGCAGTTCTTC. The encoded protein is CASSLYPGTDNEQFF.